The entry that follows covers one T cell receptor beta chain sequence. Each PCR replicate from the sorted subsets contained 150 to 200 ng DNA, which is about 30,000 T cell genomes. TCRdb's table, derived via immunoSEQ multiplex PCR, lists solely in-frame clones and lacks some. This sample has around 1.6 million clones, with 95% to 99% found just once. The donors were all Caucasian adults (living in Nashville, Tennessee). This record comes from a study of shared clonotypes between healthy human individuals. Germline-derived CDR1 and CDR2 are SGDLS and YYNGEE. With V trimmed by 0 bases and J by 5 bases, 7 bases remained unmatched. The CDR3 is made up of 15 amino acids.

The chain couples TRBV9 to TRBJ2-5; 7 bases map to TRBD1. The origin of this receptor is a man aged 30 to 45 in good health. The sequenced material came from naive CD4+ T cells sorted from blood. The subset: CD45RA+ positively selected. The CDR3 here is CASSVDPQGSETQYF. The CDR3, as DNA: TGTGCCAGCAGCGTAGACCCACAGGGGTCGGAGACCCAGTACTTC.